Sequencing of this T cell receptor beta chain was carried out in a study of radiation and T cells in renal cell carcinoma. Specified time point: baseline pretreatment blood. Sample treatment: 15 Gy SBRT to primary tumor, nephrectomy 4 weeks later. Serial blood draws occurred at baseline and 2 and 4 weeks post-SBRT. Clear cell pathology was present in this patient's renal cell carcinoma. Study-wide results and caveats: Top tumor clonotypes rose in blood 2 weeks post-radiation, then contracted.

TCRdb's copy holds only in-frame clones and misses some; the assay was immunoSEQ multiplex PCR. The sample comprises approximately 140,000 clones, 88% of which are singletons, and 4.1% rests with the top ten. Concerning this clone itself: Its antigen remains unknown.

The CDR3 length is 13 residues. The V and J ends lost 9 bases and 1 base respectively, with 7 bases between them. Germline CDR1 is MNHEY and CDR2 is SVGAGI. The sample consisted of blood, taken from a patient whose treatment included radiotherapy and nephrectomy. This clonotype originated in an older woman with renal cell carcinoma. V is TRBV6-5 and J is TRBJ1-6; unclear D gene. CDR3 in DNA: TGTGCCAGTAGTAGTTCCTATAATTCACCCCTCCACTTT. Its protein is CASSSSYNSPLHF.